This T cell receptor (beta chain) came from a study of CD8 T cells in Susac syndrome. Sequencing of TCR beta drew on CD8+ and CD4+ T cells from blood. When the RNA was reverse transcribed, random hexamers were used with an input of about 0.5 to 1 ug. An immunoSEQ multiplex PCR amplified TCR beta CDR3 over 54 Vbeta and 13 Jbeta. Each CDR3 protein gets one entry after TCRdb re-called the immunoSEQ multiplex PCR reads with MiXCR. Altogether roughly 200,000 distinct CDR3 sequences are present, roughly 96% being singletons, with the ten largest covering around 0.16%. The source material was CD8+ T cells from PBMCs. This TCR derives from a human donor with multiple sclerosis.

The CDR3 region is CASSQDTGLASDTQYF. CDR3 bases: TGTGCCAGCAGCCAAGATACAGGACTAGCCTCAGATACGCAGTATTTT. V gene TRBV3-1 combines with J gene TRBJ2-3, with 8 bases that match TRBD2. This CDR3 is 16 amino acids long. Germline V gene data show CDR1 as LGHDT and CDR2 as YNNKEL (reference sequence). Trimming at V came to 0 bases and at J to 4 bases, leaving 6 bases not matched to a gene.